One and the same sample provided the 20 T cell receptor beta chains below, sequenced in a study of T cells in Graves' hyperthyroidism and ophthalmopathy. Amplification yielded TCR beta CDR3 regions, with RNA transcripts as the source. TCR CDR3 underwent first-round RT-PCR with the HTBI primer set. Each CDR3 protein gets one entry after TCRdb re-called the multiplex PCR reads with MiXCR. The sample yields around 290,000 distinct CDR3 sequences, about 14% seen once. Sequencing input: blood. These receptors originate from a young woman with Graves' hyperthyroidism that later progressed to Graves' ophthalmopathy.

This clonotype was counted at least ten times. CDR3 loop: CASSLERSRIVSYEQYF. DNA of the CDR3: TGTGCCAGCAGCTTAGAACGTTCGAGGATTGTTTCCTACGAGCAGTACTTC. This chain uses TRBV7-2 with TRBJ2-7; D remains unclear. The CDR3 runs 17 residues. V was cut by 1 base and J by 1 base, with 17 bases left in between. The V gene's germline CDR1 is SGHTA and CDR2 FQGNSA.

This clonotype has ten or more counts. Germline and junction disagree at one end, which may indicate a read error. The V gene is TRBV9, the J gene TRBJ1-1, with 7 bases identical to TRBD1. This CDR3 has 14 amino acids. Looked up from germline, CDR1 is SGDLS and CDR2 is YYNGEE. DNA of the CDR3: TGTGCCAGCAGCGGGAGGGGGCAGAACGCTGAAGCTTTCTTT. Translating gives CASSGRGQNAEAFF.

This clonotype was recorded at least ten times. This chain connects TRBV28 to TRBJ2-3, with 9 bases matching TRBD2. Losses at the gene ends were 6 bases for V and 2 bases for J; bases not matched to a gene: 6. CDR1 and CDR2 (germline): MDHEN, SYDVKM. The length of the CDR3 is 15 residues. In nucleotides, the CDR3 is TGTGCCAGCAGCTCCGGGACTAGCTTCACAGATACGCAGTATTTT. Translated: CASSSGTSFTDTQYF. Using reference TRBV28 and TRBJ2-3 for the parts outside the CDR3, the full variable domain is DVKVTQSSRYLVKRTGEKVFLECVQDMDHENMFWYRQDPGLGLRLIYFSYDVKMKEKGDIPEGYSVSREKKERFSLILESASTNQTSMYLCASSSGTSFTDTQYFGPGTRLTVL.

There are many counts of this clonotype. The chain has TRBV4-1 and TRBJ2-7, with unresolved D. Germline CDR1 is MGHRA and CDR2 is YSYEKL. Trimming stripped 1 base from V and 6 bases from J, with 13 bases between. This CDR3 contains 14 residues. The CDR3 sequence: CASSQGQEWGEQYF. CDR3 DNA sequence: TGCGCCAGCAGCCAAGGGCAGGAGTGGGGCGAGCAGTACTTC.

This clonotype occurred many times. This rearrangement joins TRBV2 to TRBJ2-3; D gene uncertain. Germline V gene lookup returns CDR1 SNHLY and CDR2 FYNNEI. The CDR3 covers 12 residues. Trimming shortened V by 7 bases and J by 1 base, and 6 bases separated the two germline ends. CDR3 sequence: CASNWGTDTQYF. Here the CDR3 DNA reads TGTGCCAGCAACTGGGGCACAGATACGCAGTATTTT.

At least ten counts were recorded for this clonotype. The rearrangement links TRBV20-1 to TRBJ2-5; 8 bases line up with TRBD2. The CDR3 covers 16 residues. The V and J ends lost 1 base and 4 bases, in that order; junction bases with no gene match: 11. Germline V gene data show CDR1 as DFQATT and CDR2 as SNEGSKA (reference sequence). CDR3 sequence reads: CSARVPRAGAGETQYF. The DNA of the CDR3 is TGCAGTGCTAGAGTTCCCCGAGCGGGAGCGGGAGAGACCCAGTACTTC.

This clonotype was detected only a few times. The rearrangement links TRBV7-8 to TRBJ2-7, with D unresolved. In germline, CDR1 is SGHVS, CDR2 FQNEAQ. V lost 1 base, J lost 4 bases, and 17 bases lay in between. The CDR3 has 16 residues. Written as DNA, the CDR3 is TGTGCCAGCAGCTTAGGGCCAGGTAGTACGTATTACGAGCAGTACTTC. This encodes CASSLGPGSTYYEQYF.

There are many counts of this clonotype. The CDR3 spells CASSYIGTAGGYTF. CDR3 nucleotide sequence: TGTGCCAGCAGCTACATCGGGACAGCCGGTGGCTACACCTTC. The chain carries TRBV28 and TRBJ1-2; 7 nucleotides agree with TRBD1. The CDR3 covers 14 residues. Germline V lookup: CDR1 MDHEN, CDR2 SYDVKM. Germline trimming cut 6 bases from V and 7 bases from J; bases unmatched to any gene: 11.

V usage is TRBV4-2 and J usage is TRBJ1-4, with no clear D. The CDR3 is 15 residues long. Trimming shortened V by 0 bases and J by 4 bases, and 9 bases separated the two germline ends. Germline V gives CDR1 LGHNA, CDR2 YNFKEQ. Written as DNA, the CDR3 is TGTGCCAGCAGCCAAGAGGGCGTACTTAATGAAAAACTGTTTTTT. It encodes CASSQEGVLNEKLFF.

This clonotype was seen repeatedly, ten times or more. The CDR3 loop reads CASKSGSGETQYF. The CDR3 DNA sequence: TGCGCCAGCAAATCGGGGTCCGGCGAGACCCAGTACTTC. V is TRBV4-3 and J is TRBJ2-5; a weak D match, TRBD2 (5 bases). Trimming stripped 7 bases from V and 5 bases from J, with 14 bases between. CDR1 is LGHNA and CDR2 is YSLEER in the germline V gene. This CDR3 is built from 13 residues.

This clonotype was counted many times. The chain uses TRBV28 and TRBJ2-5, with TRBD1 matching over 9 bases. CDR1 MDHEN and CDR2 SYDVKM come from the germline V gene. The CDR3 has 15 amino acids. After removal of 6 bases from V and 5 bases from J, the junction contained 10 bases not matched to a gene. CDR3 in DNA: TGTGCCAGCAGCCCCGCCACAGGGGGCGAGGAGACCCAGTACTTC. Translated, it gives CASSPATGGEETQYF.

V is TRBV28 and J is TRBJ1-5; D gene ambiguous. The CDR3 contains 15 residues. Looked up from germline, CDR1 is MDHEN and CDR2 is SYDVKM. Trimming cost V 6 bases and J 0 bases, with 12 bases left between them. This CDR3 is CASRSDKDSNQPQHF. CDR3 nucleotides: TGTGCCAGCAGATCCGATAAGGATAGCAATCAGCCCCAGCATTTT. Full variable domain (outside the CDR3, taken from reference TRBV28 and TRBJ1-5): DVKVTQSSRYLVKRTGEKVFLECVQDMDHENMFWYRQDPGLGLRLIYFSYDVKMKEKGDIPEGYSVSREKKERFSLILESASTNQTSMYLCASRSDKDSNQPQHFGDGTRLSIL.

The chain joins TRBV27 to TRBJ2-7, with D possibly being TRBD1 (6 bases). The V gene's germline CDR1 is MNHEY and CDR2 SMNVEV (reference sequence). Trimming pared 3 bases from V and 4 bases from J, leaving 13 bases between. The CDR3 has 14 amino acids. Here the CDR3 DNA reads TGTGCCAGCAGTTTTTCTACAGGGCGGTACGAGCAGTACTTC. This gives the protein CASSFSTGRYEQYF.

This clonotype appeared a few times. The V and J genes are TRBV24-1 and TRBJ1-1; maybe TRBD1 (5 bases). Trimming removed 1 base at V and 6 bases at J, with 8 bases between. The CDR3 covers 13 residues. Germline CDR1 reads KGHDR; CDR2 reads SFDVKD. CDR3 amino acids: CATSDFLGAEAFF. The CDR3 DNA follows: TGTGCCACCAGTGATTTTTTGGGGGCTGAAGCTTTCTTT.

At least ten counts were recorded for this clonotype. The V gene is TRBV7-2, the J gene TRBJ2-5; 14 positions agree with TRBD2. V gave up 1 base and J gave up 5 bases; unmatched junction bases: 3. From germline, CDR1 is SGHTA and CDR2 FQGNSA. CDR3 length equals 16 residues. The CDR3 protein is CASSLGLAGGYETQYF. Here the CDR3 DNA reads TGTGCCAGCAGCTTAGGACTAGCGGGAGGGTACGAGACCCAGTACTTC.

This clonotype was detected many times. The chain uses TRBV5-6 and TRBJ2-1; the D gene is possibly TRBD1 (6 bases). The CDR3 is 16 amino acids. Germline V gives CDR1 SGHDT, CDR2 YYEEEE. V lost 3 bases and J 2 bases, leaving 15 bases between the germline ends. The CDR3: CASSSGRQAAYNEQFF. In DNA form, the CDR3 reads TGTGCCAGCAGCTCGGGTAGACAGGCAGCCTACAATGAGCAGTTCTTC. Full variable domain (outside the CDR3, taken from reference TRBV5-6 and TRBJ2-1): DAGVTQSPTHLIKTRGQQVTLRCSPKSGHDTVSWYQQALGQGPQFIFQYYEEEERQRGNFPDRFSGHQFPNYSSELNVNALLLGDSALYLCASSSGRQAAYNEQFFGPGTRLTVL.

This clonotype was counted a few times. V and J are TRBV20-1 and TRBJ2-3, with TRBD2 matching 9 bases. The junction had 15 bases not matched to a gene; V was cut back by 4 bases and J by 4 bases. The germline V gene has CDR1 DFQATT and CDR2 SNEGSKA (reference sequence). CDR3 length: 17 residues. The CDR3 region is CSATPIPGLATSDTQYF. CDR3 nucleotide sequence: TGCAGTGCTACCCCCATACCGGGACTAGCTACTTCAGATACGCAGTATTTT.

This clonotype occurred many times. The chain employs TRBV9 and TRBJ2-1; 10 bases align to TRBD2. The CDR3 covers 16 residues. Germline V CDR1 and CDR2: SGDLS, YYNGEE. V dropped 4 bases and J dropped 8; count of bases not matched to a gene: 12. CDR3 DNA: TGTGCCAGCAGCCCTCTCCCGGGACTAGCGTCCGATGAGCAGTTCTTC. Amino acids: CASSPLPGLASDEQFF.

This chain joins TRBV4-1 and TRBJ2-7; TRBD1 matches at 11 bases. Germline CDR1 reads MGHRA; CDR2 reads YSYEKL. The length of the CDR3 is 18 residues. V dropped 1 base and J dropped 1; count of bases not matched to a gene: 9. The CDR3 nucleotides read TGCGCCAGCAGCCAAGTCCCGGGACAGGGGGTAGGGTCCTACGAGCAGTACTTC. Translating it yields CASSQVPGQGVGSYEQYF.

This clonotype was observed many times. Here the CDR3 reads CASTQGVGQHF. Written as DNA, the CDR3 is TGTGCCAGTACACAGGGGGTGGGCCAGCATTTT. The V call is TRBV6-1, the J call TRBJ1-5, with 8 bases lining up with TRBD1. V shed 9 bases and J 12 bases; nucleotides not matched to a gene: 7. The CDR3 has 11 residues. The germline V gene has CDR1 MNHNS and CDR2 SASEGT.